Listed here are 29 T cell receptor delta chains from one sample, sequenced in a study of gamma-delta T cells after stem cell transplantation. TCRdb called clones anew from the RT-PCR reads with CATT. This table has about 3,200 delta-chain clones, 5% appearing once. The sample was gamma-delta T cells. The receptors come from a human donor. It is not recorded whose cells these are; they may come from a transplant donor.

This clone was counted a few times. A far larger clone is off by one base, so a read error is likely. Additional DNA sequences in this sample encode the identical CDR3. CDR3 amino acids: CACDTVGGEKATLTAQLFF. CDR3 DNA: TGTGCCTGTGACACCGTAGGGGGGGAGAAAGCGACTTTGACAGCACAACTCTTCTTT. This chain joins TRDV2 and TRDJ2, with D possibly being TRDD3 (6 bases). V shed 0 bases and J shed 0 bases, with 19 bases lying between them. Per the germline V gene, CDR1 is GEAIGNYY and CDR2 is EKD. The CDR3 consists of 19 residues.

This clone is medium-sized by share. This chain connects TRDV2 to TRDJ1, with D perhaps matching TRDD3 (6 bases). From germline, CDR1 is GEAIGNYY and CDR2 EKD. V dropped 6 bases and J dropped 0 bases, with 10 bases sitting between them. This CDR3 has 13 amino acids. In DNA form, the CDR3 reads TGTGCCTGTATGGGGATTAACACCGATAAACTCATCTTT. Translated: CACMGINTDKLIF.

A note on this clone: A far more abundant clone sits one base away, making this likely a read error. The same CDR3 is also encoded by other DNA sequences in this sample. The V gene is TRDV2, the J gene TRDJ1; 7 bases are shared with TRDD3. V lost 5 bases, J lost 5 bases, and 10 bases stayed unmatched. This CDR3 has 14 amino acids. Germline V lookup: CDR1 GEAIGNYY, CDR2 EKD. CDR3 in amino acids: CACVLVGETDKLIF. For the CDR3, the DNA is TGTGCCTGTGTCCTAGTGGGGGAGACAGATAAACTCATCTTT.

As to this clone: For this DNA, TCRdb reports the protein of a much larger clone, which diverges at residue 14, most likely from a read error; the protein presented here is translated directly from the DNA. The chain joins TRDV2 to TRDJ1, with 13 bases that match TRDD3. The V gene end was trimmed by 2 bases and the J gene end by 13 bases; junction bases not matched to a gene: 15. This CDR3 has 16 amino acids. The germline CDR1 and CDR2 sequences are GEAIGNYY and EKD. The CDR3 sequence: CACDKLLGDTAAGPIF. CDR3 nucleotide sequence: TGTGCCTGTGACAAGTTACTGGGGGATACGGCGGCAGGGCCCATCTTT.

Comments on this clone: A far larger clone is one nucleotide away, so this likely arose from a read error. At the DNA level, this CDR3 is encoded by other sequences in the same sample as well. V usage is TRDV2 and J usage is TRDJ1; no clear D gene. Germline V gene sequence: CDR1 GEAIGNYY, CDR2 EKD. V lost 0 bases to trimming and J lost 9 bases, with 16 bases between them. This CDR3 has 14 amino acids. CDR3 coding DNA: TGTGCCTGTGACACCGTGGGAGGGTCAGGTGAACTCATCTTT. Translated, it gives CACDTVGGSGELIF.

This clone occurred a few times. The protein recorded in TCRdb matches a much larger clone and deviates from this DNA's translation at residue 3, suggesting a read error; the protein here is obtained by translating the DNA. The rearrangement joins TRDV2 to TRDJ1; TRDD3 might be the D (5 bases). Germline CDR1 and CDR2: GEAIGNYY and EKD. This CDR3 comprises 15 residues. The CDR3 spells CAYDTVGENTDKLIF. CDR3 DNA sequence: TGTGCCTATGACACGGTCGGGGAGAATACCGATAAACTCATCTTT.

This clone is medium-sized within its sample. The sample holds other DNA sequences that translate to the same CDR3. The V gene is TRDV2, the J gene TRDJ1, with TRDD3 identical over 9 bases. Trimming removed 4 bases from V and 3 bases from J; junction bases left unmatched: 8. The CDR3 length is 15 residues. Germline V gene sequence: CDR1 GEAIGNYY, CDR2 EKD. CDR3 sequence reads: CACDSMGDKADKLIF. The DNA of the CDR3 is TGTGCCTGTGATTCGATGGGGGATAAAGCCGATAAACTCATCTTT.

This clone was found many times. A read error likely explains this, since a far larger clone differs by one base. The chain is built from TRDV2 and TRDJ1; the D gene is possibly TRDD3 (5 bases). CDR3 length: 18 amino acids. The germline V and J ends were trimmed by 0 bases and 0 bases, with 19 bases remaining between them. Germline values: CDR1 GEAIGNYY, CDR2 EKD. CDR3 sequence: CACDTAEWGPTYTDKLIF. The CDR3 DNA sequence: TGTGCCTGTGACACCGCTGAGTGGGGACCAACTTACACCGATAAACTCATCTTT.

Comments on this clone: TCRdb shows a much larger clone's protein in place of this DNA's translation, and the two differ at residue 3, likely through a read error; the protein shown is translated from the DNA. The chain employs TRDV2 and TRDJ1, with D possibly being TRDD3 (6 bases). Germline V gene lookup returns CDR1 GEAIGNYY and CDR2 EKD. The length of the CDR3 is 16 residues. CDR3 sequence (DNA): TGTGCCTTTGACACCGTGGGGGCCCCGGGGACCGATAAACTCATCTTT. Its protein is CAFDTVGAPGTDKLIF.

Judged by abundance, this clone is medium-sized. The chain's CDR3 is CACDLVGEKDKLIF. The CDR3 nucleotides are TGTGCCTGTGACCTTGTTGGGGAGAAAGATAAACTCATCTTT. V gene TRDV2 combines with J gene TRDJ1; perhaps TRDD3 as D (5 bases). V was trimmed by 3 bases and J by 5 bases, leaving 15 bases between them. CDR1 is GEAIGNYY, CDR2 EKD, per germline. The CDR3 is 14 residues long.

By sample share, this clone is medium-sized. J is TRDJ1 and V is TRDV2; 8 bases fit TRDD3. CDR1 and CDR2 from the germline V gene are GEAIGNYY and EKD. V shed 3 bases, J shed 4 bases, and the junction held 12 bases outside the gene matches. The CDR3 runs to 16 residues. The CDR3 protein is CACDSIVGDGRDKLIF. The DNA of the CDR3 is TGTGCCTGTGACTCCATAGTGGGGGATGGCCGCGATAAACTCATCTTT.

This clone was seen more than once but under ten times. The chain carries TRDV2 and TRDJ3; 12 bases fit TRDD3. CDR3 length: 19 residues. The trim removed 3 bases at V and 0 bases at J, leaving 5 bases unmatched. The germline V gene has CDR1 GEAIGNYY and CDR2 EKD. Here the CDR3 DNA reads TGTGCCTGTGACGTACTGGGGGATACAATCTCCTGGGACACCCGACAGATGTTTTTC. As protein: CACDVLGDTISWDTRQMFF.

With respect to this clone: The protein TCRdb lists belongs to a much larger clone and differs from this DNA's translation at residue 5, which points to a read error; the protein shown is made from the DNA. The gene calls are TRDV2 and TRDJ1; possibly TRDD2 for D (8 bases). Germline V gives CDR1 GEAIGNYY, CDR2 EKD. Between the trimmed V and J ends, which lost 3 bases and 9 bases, there was a span of 25 bases. The CDR3 is made up of 16 amino acids. The CDR3 here is CACDAVGDLPMGELIF. In DNA, the CDR3 is TGTGCCTGTGACGCGGTGGGGGACCTTCCTATGGGGGAACTCATCTTT.

About this clone: With a far larger clone one base away, a read error is the likely cause. The same CDR3 arises from other DNA sequences in this sample as well. This chain joins TRDV2 and TRDJ1; the D gene is possibly TRDD3 (5 bases). The germline V gene encodes CDR1 GEAIGNYY and CDR2 EKD. The CDR3 consists of 15 residues. CDR3 sequence reads: CACDTVGTYTDKLIF. The CDR3 region has the DNA TGTGCCTGTGACACAGTGGGGACGTACACAGATAAACTCATCTTT.

Within the sample, this clone is medium-sized (0.01 to 0.1%). The V call is TRDV2, the J call TRDJ1; 10 bases fit TRDD3. CDR3 length: 19 residues. The germline CDR1 and CDR2 sequences are GEAIGNYY and EKD. V lost 0 bases and J lost 2; bases outside the gene matches: 14. The CDR3 loop reads CACDTISGDTRSTTDKLIF. DNA of the CDR3: TGTGCCTGTGACACCATCTCGGGGGATACGCGTTCTACAACCGATAAACTCATCTTT.

A few counts support this clone. For this DNA, TCRdb reports the protein of a much larger clone, which diverges at residue 4, most likely from a read error; the protein presented here is translated directly from the DNA. The chain links TRDV2 to TRDJ1; weak D call: TRDD3 (5 bases). This CDR3 has 17 residues. The V gene's germline CDR1 is GEAIGNYY and CDR2 EKD. For the CDR3, the DNA is TGTGCCTGTTACACCGTTGGGGTCGGATTATACACCGATAAACTCATCTTT. This codes for CACYTVGVGLYTDKLIF.

This clone was counted between two and nine times. A far bigger clonotype differs at one base, so this is likely a read error. At the DNA level, this CDR3 is encoded by other sequences in the same sample as well. The chain combines TRDV2 with TRDJ1; TRDD3 might be the D (5 bases). Germline V gene data show CDR1 as GEAIGNYY and CDR2 as EKD. CDR3 length equals 17 residues. This CDR3 is CACDEVYSGRLTDKLIF. The CDR3 nucleotides read TGTGCTTGTGACGAAGTATATTCTGGGCGATTAACCGATAAACTCATCTTT.

A word on this clone: TCRdb shows a much larger clone's protein in place of this DNA's translation, and the two differ at residue 3, likely through a read error; the protein shown is translated from the DNA. The V gene is TRDV2, the J gene TRDJ1; 7 bases line up with TRDD3. The V gene's germline CDR1 is GEAIGNYY and CDR2 EKD. This CDR3 has 19 amino acids. CDR3: CAYDTVNSRTGAYTDKLIF. The CDR3 DNA reads as TGTGCCTATGACACCGTGAATTCGAGAACTGGGGCGTACACCGATAAACTCATCTTT.

Of note for this clone: This DNA's translation and the protein TCRdb lists, from a much larger clone, do not match at residue 3, likely due to a read error; the protein shown is translated from the DNA. This rearrangement joins TRDV2 to TRDJ1, with 13 bases identical to TRDD3. Germline loops: CDR1 GEAIGNYY, CDR2 EKD. The CDR3 consists of 18 residues. The CDR3 sequence: CARDTLTGGYENTDKLIF. CDR3 coding DNA: TGTGCCCGTGACACGCTGACTGGGGGATACGAGAACACCGATAAACTCATCTTT.

This clone was detected only a few times. One base separates it from a far larger clone, so it is likely a read error. This sample also contains other DNA sequences that code for the same CDR3. This sequence joins TRDV2 and TRDJ1; maybe TRDD3 (5 bases). The CDR3 sequence is 17 residues long. Looked up from germline, CDR1 is GEAIGNYY and CDR2 is EKD. CDR3 loop: CACDTVGVGLYTDKLIF. CDR3 sequence (DNA): TGTGCCTGTGACACCGTTGGGGTCGGATTATACACTGATAAACTCATCTTT.

There are a few counts of this clone. A much larger clone lies a single base off, so this may be a read error. The V call is TRDV2, the J call TRDJ1; D gene ambiguous. This CDR3 has 14 residues. CDR1 is GEAIGNYY, CDR2 EKD, per germline. The CDR3 protein is CARDTLTQTSELIF. The CDR3 DNA follows: TGTGCCCGTGACACTCTCACCCAGACGTCGGAACTCATCTTT.

Details on this clone: This sequence is one base from a far larger clone and is likely a read error. Other DNA sequences in the same sample also yield this CDR3. V usage is TRDV2 and J usage is TRDJ3, with 8 bases lining up with TRDD3. Germline loops: CDR1 GEAIGNYY, CDR2 EKD. There are 19 residues in the CDR3. CDR3 bases: TGTGCCTGTGACACCACTGGGGGCTATAGCTCCTGGGACACCCGTCAGATGTTTTTC. This encodes CACDTTGGYSSWDTRQMFF.

The rearrangement joins TRDV2 to TRDJ3, with TRDD3 identical over 12 bases. CDR3 length: 22 amino acids. Per germline, CDR1 GEAIGNYY and CDR2 EKD. V was pared by 0 bases and J by 2 bases, with 13 bases of the junction left unmatched. CDR3 nucleotides: TGTGCCTGTGACACCGTCACTGGGGGATACCCCAGCACCACCTGGGACACCCGACAGATGTTTTTC. It codes for CACDTVTGGYPSTTWDTRQMFF.

With regard to this clone: A read error likely explains this, since a far larger clone differs by one base. Other DNA sequences in this sample translate to the same CDR3. The rearrangement uses TRDV2 and TRDJ3; 13 positions agree with TRDD3. Germline values: CDR1 GEAIGNYY, CDR2 EKD. This CDR3 spans 22 amino acids. CDR3 sequence: CACDTLTGGYAAASWDTRQMFF. The DNA for the CDR3 is TGTGCCTGTGACACTCTGACTGGGGGATACGCCGCGGCATCCTGGGACACCCGTCAGATGTTTTTC.

This clone was seen ten or more times. It differs at one base from a far larger clone, so likely a read error. Distinct nucleotide sequences in the sample also encode this CDR3. This chain links TRDV2 with TRDJ1, with D possibly matching TRDD3 (6 bases). Germline V gene sequence: CDR1 GEAIGNYY, CDR2 EKD. This CDR3 has 17 amino acids. CDR3: CACDKVGAPVVTDKLIF. The CDR3 region has the DNA TGCGCCTGTGACAAAGTGGGGGCTCCAGTTGTGACCGATAAACTCATCTTT.

To note about this clone: A single base separates this from a much larger clone, so it may be a read error. The chain has TRDV2 and TRDJ1; weak D call: TRDD3 (7 bases). Germline lookup yields CDR1 GEAIGNYY and CDR2 EKD. The CDR3 has 19 residues. The CDR3 here is CACDTVSFPPTGDLDILIF. The CDR3, as DNA: TGTGCCTGTGACACCGTGAGTTTCCCTCCTACTGGGGACCTCGATATACTCATCTTT.

This clone was recorded many times. This is likely an artifact of a read error, given a far larger clone one base away. The chain has TRDV2 and TRDJ1, with a weak D call TRDD2 (5 bases). The CDR3 runs 15 residues. The V end lost 0 bases, the J end lost 0 bases, and 10 bases lay between the germline ends. Germline V lookup: CDR1 GEAIGNYY, CDR2 EKD. The chain's CDR3 is CACDTVGLHTDKLIF. Written as DNA, the CDR3 is TGTGCCTGTGACACCGTTGGCCTTCACACCGATAAACTCATCTTT.

The genes are TRDV2 and TRDJ1; 11 positions match TRDD3. Germline-derived CDR1 and CDR2 are GEAIGNYY and EKD. The CDR3 is 22 amino acids. Germline trimming cut 0 bases from V and 0 bases from J; bases unmatched to any gene: 20. CDR3 sequence (DNA): TGTGCCTGTGACACCTTAAATCCTCCCATACTGGGGGATAAGGGGGACACCGATAAACTCATCTTT. Protein product: CACDTLNPPILGDKGDTDKLIF.

This clone was seen ten or more times. A far larger clone lies a single base away; this is likely a read error. At the DNA level, this CDR3 is encoded by other sequences in the same sample as well. The chain joins TRDV2 to TRDJ1, with 9 positions matching TRDD3. Germline CDR1 reads GEAIGNYY; CDR2 reads EKD. Trimming at V came to 0 bases and at J to 2 bases, leaving 12 bases not matched to a gene. The CDR3 has 18 amino acids. This CDR3 reads CACDTLNLGDTQTDKLIF. The CDR3 DNA reads as TGTGCCTGTGACACCTTAAACCTAGGGGATACGCAAACCGATAAACTCATCTTT.